This TCR beta chain was recovered during a study of blood T cell repertoires in COVID-19. Study context: Spain, Italy and the United States supplied samples that represented acute and convalescent COVID-19. The cDNA or gDNA used as material had been derived from T cells, B-cell-depleted T cells, or PBMCs.

Clones were read by immunoSEQ multiplex PCR, and TCRdb kept only the in-frame ones, dropping some. The table shows about 300,000 clones, with 80% to 90% occurring only once. The CDR3 runs 16 residues. The V segment lost 2 bases and the J segment 1 base; nucleotides outside the gene matches: 3. Germline CDR1 reads MNHEY; CDR2 reads SVGAGI. Material: peripheral blood. This sequence was found in a woman in her forties or fifties with COVID-19, enrolled during active disease. The V and J genes are TRBV6-5 and TRBJ1-2; 11 bases line up with TRBD1. The chain's CDR3 is CASSYRGTGGNYGYTF. The CDR3 DNA reads TGTGCCAGCAGTTACCGAGGGACAGGGGGTAACTATGGCTACACCTTC.